This TCR beta chain came from a study of shared clonotypes between healthy human individuals. This clone was seen a handful of times. Its cognate antigen is unknown. Study results and limitations: The sharing of about 5.3% of naive CD4 clonotypes was seen across a handful of donors. Blood alone was sampled, and tissue repertoires likely differ. Clonotypes not shared had lower generation probabilities than those common to all four donors.

Some clones are missing from TCRdb's copy, which holds only in-frame ones; the method was immunoSEQ multiplex PCR. The sample yields 550,000 to 800,000 clones, over 65% seen once. What was sequenced was memory CD4+ T cells sorted from blood. Subset here: CD45RA-negative fraction. This sequence originates from a woman aged 30 to 39 in good health.

The chain's CDR3 is CASSLAASGSYEQYF. The CDR3 bases are TGTGCCAGCAGCTTAGCGGCGAGCGGTTCCTACGAGCAGTACTTC. The V gene is TRBV11-3, the J gene TRBJ2-7; D is perhaps TRBD2 (5 bases). Germline loops: CDR1 SGHNT, CDR2 YENEEA. The CDR3 length is 15 residues. V dropped 1 base and J dropped 1 base, with 11 bases sitting between them.